A selection of T cell receptor beta chains follows, all from one sample in a study of radiation and T cells in renal cell carcinoma. Profiling relied on immunoSEQ multiplex PCR, and the TCRdb table lists in-frame clones only, not all of them. The table has 120,000 or so clones, about 81% seen once. Sequencing was performed on blood, taken from a patient whose treatment included radiotherapy and nephrectomy. The origin of the receptors is a man between 50 and 59 years old with renal cell carcinoma. Each CDR3 is given without its conserved first and last residue. Fields, in order: V gene, clone size, CDR3 protein. Not every row has a clone size; where given, it reads once, few, many or a size class.

TRBV4-2 - ASSQVELQTGELF
TRBV7-3 once ASSPQGAGVYNEQF
TRBV6-6 many ASSYSGGNTGELF
TRBV15 - ATSRDTETQY
TRBV4-1 few ASSQAAGGDEKLF
TRBV5-4 - ASSPGGLATSYEQY
TRBV25-1 - ASTWGQGGDEKLF
TRBV10-3 - AISEVAGGQETQY
TRBV5-4 - ASSLDPRQGLEKCQPQH
TRBV10-3 - AISDGYDEQY
TRBV19 few ASGQGAEAF
TRBV9 few ASSTTGLAVNTGELF
TRBV27 few ASSPGKGGLNTEAF
TRBV5-1 - ASSYTGHTEETQY
TRBV10-3 - AISEPEGKTGELF
TRBV14 few ASSRADRNTIY
TRBV18 - ASSQDRGQETQY
TRBV7-6 - ASSLAAMGYGELF
TRBV9 - ASSVGTNIDQETQY
TRBV18 - ASSPDGISYEQY
TRBV9 - ASSSGRGGNTEAF
TRBV27 - ASRREDSYEQY
TRBV11-2 - ASSLTRLATGEETQY
TRBV5-1 - ASSWVAGYRVSGFRYRF
TRBV6-1 - ASSEWDRRLYNEQF
TRBV18 - ASSPKAGSSYEQY
TRBV6-4 once ASSREWGDTEAF
TRBV11-2 once ASSRMTSGGARTGELF
TRBV21-1 - ASRYTRAGGYEQY
TRBV7-9 few ASQYGNEKLF
TRBV11-1 - ASSLDLWPMNTEAF
TRBV11-2 - ASSPGQGYGYT
TRBV18 - ASSPGQAYSNQPQH
TRBV28 - ASSRGRGFNYGYT
TRBV28 once ATKDRDVEQF
TRBV19 - ASSIRDRRFNQPQH
TRBV4-1 - ASSQDRSSATNEKLF
TRBV13 - ASSLARPSDGYT
TRBV6-5 - ASKGLGSYT
TRBV2 - ASSVLQGERGYT
TRBV7-9 - ASRAPGGYEQY
TRBV5-4 - ASSLVGSSYNEQF
TRBV19 - ASSIGDHEQY
TRBV7-9 - ASSSGASVELF
TRBV5-8 - ASSAPPGQGTDTQY
TRBV5-4 - ASSPGTSGYTDTQY
TRBV18 - ASSRFGQGISNEQF
TRBV25-1 - ATKGQLHYNEQF
TRBV28 - ASSSTARGASGYT
TRBV29-1 - SVRGSDYGYT
TRBV6-4 - ASSDSSGRDGYT
TRBV10-3 few AIRRGQLEGEQY
TRBV7-8 - ASSLAGFLQPQH